This T cell receptor beta chain was identified in a study of blood T cells in healthy people across ages. Next came a second PCR, run for about 6 to 12 cycles, which used a sample-barcoded 5' primer along with a J-beta primer mix. TCRdb independently ran MiXCR on the 5' RACE reads; one entry per CDR3 protein. Here the sample spans more than 1,400,000 distinct CDR3 sequences, about 43% being singletons. Trimming took 6 bases from V and 4 from J; bases not matched to a gene: 7. This CDR3 spans 13 amino acids. The germline CDR1 and CDR2 sequences are DFQATT and SNEGSKA (reference sequence). Material for sequencing was blood. The chain recombines TRBV20-1 with TRBJ1-2, with 8 positions matching TRBD1. The sequence was collected from a woman younger than 30 in good health. CDR3 in DNA: TGCAGTGCGCGACAGGGGATATCCTATGGCTACACCTTC. This codes for CSARQGISYGYTF.